A selection of T cell receptor beta chains follows, all from one sample in a study of CD8 T cells in ankylosing spondylitis. Using its own MiXCR run on the 5' RACE reads, TCRdb lists one record per CDR3 protein. The sample comprises 200,000 to 250,000 distinct CDR3 sequences, 20% to 30% of which are singletons, and 6.6% rests with the top ten. The sequenced material came from blood, either unsorted or a sorted T cell fraction (not recorded which). These receptors originate from a male donor with ankylosing spondylitis or in good health (not recorded which). Both conserved end residues are part of each CDR3.

cdr3_aa	cdr3_length	v_call
CASSLGASRGEQFF	14	TRBV12-3/TRBV12-4
CSARAGQGGDTQYF	14	TRBV20-1
CSARDRRTGKETQYF	15	TRBV20-1
CSAWPGLAGGEQFF	14	TRBV20-1
CSASGGTRDEQYF	13	TRBV20-1
CASSPKVFGGSSYEQYF	17	TRBV7-3
CASSLDRGVGEKLFF	15	TRBV7-7
CASSLGPQGAETQYF	15	TRBV5-5
CCARDPSSYNEQFF	14	TRBV20-1
CASSPLAGGFTGELFF	16	TRBV12-3/TRBV12-4
CASSDQRGTEQETQYF	16	TRBV12-3/TRBV12-4
CASSLGAGAGTDTQYF	16	TRBV7-8
CSSSGRSTDTQYF	13	TRBV29-1
CSARDPRGRVAGETQYF	17	TRBV20-1
CSARVSGQLNSPLHF	15	TRBV20-1
CASSPTGLATYEQYF	15	TRBV7-2
CSADWREDTQYF	12	TRBV20-1
CASSLESDQPQHF	13	TRBV12-3/TRBV12-4
CSARGLAANTGELFF	15	TRBV20-1
CASSGKTSGNPAYNEQFF	18	TRBV10-1
CSAEIDRASNTEAFF	15	TRBV20-1
CASKGTANTGELFF	14	TRBV25-1
CASSLTPADTYGYTF	15	TRBV7-3
CASSPGQGRGTEAFF	15	TRBV12-3/TRBV12-4
CASSSSIGGKLFF	13	TRBV6-6
CSARGPGLAKRTDTQYF	17	TRBV20-1
CASSQSGLATTDTQYF	16	TRBV23-1
CASSQAHGSNQPQHF	15	TRBV3-1
CAISEGTSVQETQYF	15	TRBV10-3
CASLGTTRQQFF	12	TRBV5-1
CAIGTGDSYEQYF	13	TRBV10-3
CASSTDRGLTYGYTF	15	TRBV6-2/TRBV6-3
CASSPHGGGRNSPLHF	16	TRBV12-3/TRBV12-4
CSARSSREIDTQYF	14	TRBV20-1
CSARPEQNSPLHF	13	TRBV20-1
CATGQGVSYNEQFF	14	TRBV15
CASSYSRGGRSYEQYF	16	TRBV6-2/TRBV6-3
CASGLGREGEQYF	13	TRBV7-6
CASSYGQGSTDTQYF	15	TRBV6-5
CSARERGNTQYF	12	TRBV20-1
CASSFRDGNTEAFF	14	TRBV5-1
CSAREPRRGNTEAFF	15	TRBV20-1
CASSSRTIYNEQFF	14	TRBV6-5
CASRGLAGGPFVGYNEQFF	19	TRBV2
CSAEDSGRSRSQPQHF	16	TRBV20-1
CSVPGQGRNEQFF	13	TRBV29-1
CSANVLAGTTDTQYF	15	TRBV20-1
CATDEGLAGTNEQFF	15	TRBV24-1
CASSLEGAGVHQPQHF	16	TRBV5-1
CASRRGADTQYF	12	TRBV6-5
CASSATSGRAIVPYNEQFF	19	TRBV6-1
CASSPGGGLNDEQFF	15	TRBV4-1
CANSLGMNTEAFF	13	TRBV5-1
CASMLAGFFQQFF	13	TRBV12-3/TRBV12-4